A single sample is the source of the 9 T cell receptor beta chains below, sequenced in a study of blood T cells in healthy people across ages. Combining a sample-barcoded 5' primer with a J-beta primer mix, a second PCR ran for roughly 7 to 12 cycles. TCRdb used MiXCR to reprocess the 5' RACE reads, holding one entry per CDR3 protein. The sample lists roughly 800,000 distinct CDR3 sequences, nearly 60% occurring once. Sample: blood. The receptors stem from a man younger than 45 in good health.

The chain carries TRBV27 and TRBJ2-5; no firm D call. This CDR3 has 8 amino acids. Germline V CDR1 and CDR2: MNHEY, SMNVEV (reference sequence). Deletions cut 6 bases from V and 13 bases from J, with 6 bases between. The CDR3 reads CASRRPYF. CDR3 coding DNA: TGTGCCAGCAGGCGACCGTACTTC.

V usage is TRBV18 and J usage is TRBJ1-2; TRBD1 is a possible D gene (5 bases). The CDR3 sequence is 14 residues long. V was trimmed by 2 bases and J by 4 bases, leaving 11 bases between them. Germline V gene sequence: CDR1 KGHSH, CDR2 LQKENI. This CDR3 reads CASSPGAASYGYTF. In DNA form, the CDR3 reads TGTGCCAGCTCACCAGGGGCAGCCTCCTATGGCTACACCTTC.

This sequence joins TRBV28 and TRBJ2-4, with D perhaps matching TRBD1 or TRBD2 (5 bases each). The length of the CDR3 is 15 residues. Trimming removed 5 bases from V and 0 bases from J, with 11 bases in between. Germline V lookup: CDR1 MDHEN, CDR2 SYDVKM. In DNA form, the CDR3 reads TGTGCCAGCAGTGTCTCCGGGACAGCCAAAAACATTCAGTACTTC. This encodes CASSVSGTAKNIQYF.

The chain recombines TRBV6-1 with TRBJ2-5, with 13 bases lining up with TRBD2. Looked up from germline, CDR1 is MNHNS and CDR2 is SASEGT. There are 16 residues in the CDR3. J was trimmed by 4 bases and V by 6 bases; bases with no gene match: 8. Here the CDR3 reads CASRTGLAGLGETQYF. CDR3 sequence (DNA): TGTGCCAGCAGGACGGGACTAGCGGGACTCGGAGAGACCCAGTACTTC.

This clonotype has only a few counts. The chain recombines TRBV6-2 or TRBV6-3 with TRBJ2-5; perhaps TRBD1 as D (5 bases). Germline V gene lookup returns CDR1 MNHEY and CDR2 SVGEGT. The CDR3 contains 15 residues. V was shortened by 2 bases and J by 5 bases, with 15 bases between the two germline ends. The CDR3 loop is CASSYTAGLSETQYF. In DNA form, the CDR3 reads TGTGCCAGCAGTTACACGGCAGGGCTTAGCGAGACCCAGTACTTC.

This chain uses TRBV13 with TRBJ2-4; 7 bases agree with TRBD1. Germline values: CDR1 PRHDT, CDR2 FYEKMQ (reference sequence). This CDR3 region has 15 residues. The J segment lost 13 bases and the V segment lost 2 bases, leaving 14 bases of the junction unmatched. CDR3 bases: TGTGCCAGCAGCTTATTTGGACAGGTCCGGTCCCAGCAGTACTTC. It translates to CASSLFGQVRSQQYF.

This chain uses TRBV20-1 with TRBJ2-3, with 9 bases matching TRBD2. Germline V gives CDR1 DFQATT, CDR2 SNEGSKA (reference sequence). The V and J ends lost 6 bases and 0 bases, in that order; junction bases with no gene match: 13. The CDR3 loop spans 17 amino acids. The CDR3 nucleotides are TGCAGTGCCCAACAGACTAGCGGAACCAGAAGCACAGATACGCAGTATTTT. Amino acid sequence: CSAQQTSGTRSTDTQYF.

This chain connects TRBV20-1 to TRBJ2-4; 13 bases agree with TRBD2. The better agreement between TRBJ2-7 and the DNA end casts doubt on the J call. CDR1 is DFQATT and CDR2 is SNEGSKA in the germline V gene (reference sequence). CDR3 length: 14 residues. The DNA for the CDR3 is TGCAGTGCTAGGACTAGCGGGAGGTCCCCCGAGCAGTACTTC. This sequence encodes CSARTSGRSPEQYF.

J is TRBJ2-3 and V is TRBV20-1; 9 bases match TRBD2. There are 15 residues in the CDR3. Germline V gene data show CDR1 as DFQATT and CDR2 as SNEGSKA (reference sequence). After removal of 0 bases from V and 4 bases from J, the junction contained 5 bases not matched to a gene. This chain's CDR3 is CSARERVAGADTQYF. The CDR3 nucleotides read TGCAGTGCTAGAGAAAGGGTAGCGGGGGCAGATACGCAGTATTTT.